This is a list of T cell receptor beta chains from one sample in a study of T-cell memory formation after mild COVID-19. TCRdb reprocessed the 5' RACE reads via MiXCR and lists one record per CDR3 protein. The sample has some 300,000 distinct CDR3 sequences, around 20% seen once; the top ten hold roughly a fifth. What was sequenced was PBMCs or a T cell subset sorted from them (not recorded which). The receptors were gathered from a man aged 18 to 29 who had mild COVID-19 (a few samples of this study predate the infection). Cell type and time point are not known. Each CDR3 is given with its conserved first and last residue. The D gene is left open where the match is weak. A clone size is listed for some rows: how often the clone was seen (once, few, many), or a class if it is expanded.

TRBV6-5	-	-	TRBJ2-5	CASRPWGQKQETQYF	TGTGCCAGCCGCCCATGGGGTCAGAAGCAAGAGACCCAGTACTTC
TRBV6-2/TRBV6-3	-	-	TRBJ1-2	CASSYSIRTPHGYTF	TGTGCCAGCAGTTACTCGATAAGGACACCCCATGGCTACACCTTC
TRBV20-1	-	TRBD1	TRBJ2-5	CSVPDRGNSFETQYF	TGCAGTGTCCCGGACAGGGGGAACTCTTTTGAGACCCAGTACTTC
TRBV4-3	-	-	TRBJ2-3	CASSQDHPSTDTQYF	TGCGCCAGCAGCCAAGATCACCCTAGCACAGATACGCAGTATTTT
TRBV29-1	few	TRBD2	TRBJ2-3	CSTTGGREGPTDTQYF	TGCAGCACGACGGGGGGACGAGAAGGCCCCACAGATACGCAGTATTTT
TRBV4-1	many	-	TRBJ1-1	CASSQGGVKPFF	TGCGCCAGCAGCCAAGGGGGGGTAAAGCCTTTCTTT
TRBV10-3	-	TRBD2	TRBJ2-1	CAITPLAGGQDEQFF	TGTGCCATCACCCCCCTAGCGGGGGGGCAGGATGAGCAGTTCTTC
TRBV20-1	few	-	TRBJ2-3	CSARQVDTDTQYF	TGCAGTGCTAGACAGGTTGACACAGATACGCAGTATTTT
TRBV2	few	-	TRBJ2-5	CASTPGAETQYF	TGTGCCAGCACCCCAGGGGCCGAGACCCAGTACTTC
TRBV29-1	-	-	TRBJ1-5	CSVGWGSNQPQHF	TGCAGCGTTGGTTGGGGGAGCAATCAGCCCCAGCATTTT
TRBV14	-	-	TRBJ1-5	CASSQGTGSNQPQHF	TGTGCCAGCAGCCAAGGTACAGGTAGCAATCAGCCCCAGCATTTT
TRBV20-1	large	-	TRBJ1-1	CSARVRDTEAFF	TGCAGTGCTAGGGTTCGCGACACTGAAGCTTTCTTT
TRBV7-8	few	-	TRBJ1-1	CASSLAAGRGTEAFF	TGTGCCAGCAGCTTAGCGGCGGGGAGGGGCACTGAAGCTTTCTTT
TRBV6-2/TRBV6-3	-	-	TRBJ2-1	CAIGGNYNERFF	TGTGCCATCGGGGGCAACTACAATGAGCGGTTCTTC
TRBV7-6	-	-	TRBJ1-1	CASSLAPGEAFF	TGTGCCAGCAGCTTAGCTCCAGGGGAGGCTTTCTTT
TRBV7-9	-	-	TRBJ1-4	CASSPGLASEKLFF	TGTGCCAGCAGCCCGGGACTAGCATCGGAAAAACTGTTTTTT
TRBV7-2	-	TRBD2	TRBJ2-3	CASGTGGGDTQYF	TGTGCCAGCGGAACCGGGGGGGGAGATACGCAGTATTTT
TRBV7-2	few	TRBD1	TRBJ2-5	CASSLGTGTIQETQYF	TGTGCCAGCAGCTTAGGGACAGGGACCATCCAAGAGACCCAGTACTTC